This T cell receptor beta chain was captured in a study of neoadjuvant anti-PD-1 for oral cavity cancer. Study in general: Around day 43, patients without progression received a fourth nivolumab dose before surgery.

The study's findings and limits: Treg/Th17 ratio rose with pretreatment blood and fell with post-treatment tumor TCRbeta clonality.

Germline V gives CDR1 SGHDT, CDR2 YYEEEE. This CDR3 is built from 15 residues. Unmatched junction bases numbered 9, after V lost 4 bases and J lost 8 bases. As regards this clone: Its antigen is undetermined.

Only in-frame clones appear in the TCRdb table, and some are missing; sequencing was by immunoSEQ multiplex PCR. The profile covers approximately 14,000 clones, with 60% to 75% appearing a single time and about 3% taken by the ten largest. V and J are TRBV5-6 and TRBJ2-1, with 10 bases matching TRBD1. The clonotype was recovered from a person aged 35 to 85 with oral cavity squamous cell carcinoma. Sequenced material: PBMCs, taken before nivolumab (anti-PD-1) treatment. The DNA for the CDR3 is TGTGCCAGCAGCCGGGACAGGGGATTGCGGGATGAGCAGTTCTTC. Translated, it gives CASSRDRGLRDEQFF.